The sequence of this T cell receptor (beta chain) was determined in a study of Ad26.COV2.S vaccination and SARS-CoV-2 variants. A remark on this clone: The target antigen is unknown.

Generated by immunoSEQ multiplex PCR, the TCRdb table keeps only in-frame clones and is missing some. The profile shows about 350,000 clones, roughly 94% of them singletons. Overall study results and limits: Spike-specific TCR breadth ran higher among vaccine recipients than placebo recipients. Breadth measured for non-spike TCRs was similar across vaccine and placebo recipients. The breadth of spike-specific CD8+ and CD4+ T cell responses after vaccination was reportedly substantial.

This CDR3 comprises 16 residues. Germline-derived CDR1 and CDR2 are SGDLS and YYNGEE. The V end was cut by 0 bases, the J end by 9 bases, with 19 bases between. The chain has TRBV9 and TRBJ2-1, with a possible D match to TRBD2 (5 bases). This clonotype was obtained from a human donor who had recovered from COVID-19. The source material was peripheral blood, sampled after recovery from COVID-19. CDR3 coding DNA: TGTGCCAGCAGCGTAGGATTGGCGGGCCGGTTCGGTGAGCAGTTCTTC. Translation: CASSVGLAGRFGEQFF.